This T cell receptor beta chain was identified in a study of CD8+ T cells in alopecia areata. Treatment reported: oral pan-JAK inhibitor, 5-10 mg twice daily. This clone occurred a few times. Its antigen is unidentified. Broader study findings: The study found that many expanded lesional clones persisted in scalp and blood during tofacitinib.

CDR1 and CDR2 from the germline V gene are SEHNR and FQNEAQ (reference sequence). The V gene end was trimmed by 5 bases and the J gene end by 4 bases; junction bases not matched to a gene: 5. This CDR3 spans 14 amino acids. RNA extraction and reverse transcription yielded cDNA as sequencing template. Measured with immunoSEQ multiplex PCR; TCRdb has only the in-frame clones, and not every one. The table records 80,000 to 95,000 clones, around 40% of them present only once. This chain connects TRBV7-9 to TRBJ1-2, with TRBD1 matching 9 bases. Material: CD8+ T cells sorted from blood, obtained at week 24, from a patient treated with tofacitinib. The source is a human donor with alopecia areata. The CDR3 DNA follows: TGTGCCAGCAGCCACGGACAGGGGATCTATGGCTACACCTTC. Translating gives CASSHGQGIYGYTF.